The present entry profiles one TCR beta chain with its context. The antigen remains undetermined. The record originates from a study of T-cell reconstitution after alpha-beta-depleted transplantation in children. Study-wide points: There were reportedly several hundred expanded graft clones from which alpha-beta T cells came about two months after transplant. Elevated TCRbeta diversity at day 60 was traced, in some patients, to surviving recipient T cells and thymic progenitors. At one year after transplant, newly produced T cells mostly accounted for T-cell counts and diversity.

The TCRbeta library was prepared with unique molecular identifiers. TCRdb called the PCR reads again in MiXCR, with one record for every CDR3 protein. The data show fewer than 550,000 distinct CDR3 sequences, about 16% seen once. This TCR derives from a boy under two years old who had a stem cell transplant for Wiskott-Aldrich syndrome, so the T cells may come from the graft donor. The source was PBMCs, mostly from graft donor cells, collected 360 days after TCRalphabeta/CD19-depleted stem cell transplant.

Here the CDR3 DNA reads TGTGCCAGCTCCCCTAGGACTAACCCGGCCACTGAAGCTTTCTTT. Its translation is CASSPRTNPATEAFF. This chain connects TRBV18 to TRBJ1-1, with D uncertain. The CDR3 is 15 residues long. V lost 6 bases and J lost 4, with 18 bases in between. The germline V gene has CDR1 KGHSH and CDR2 LQKENI.